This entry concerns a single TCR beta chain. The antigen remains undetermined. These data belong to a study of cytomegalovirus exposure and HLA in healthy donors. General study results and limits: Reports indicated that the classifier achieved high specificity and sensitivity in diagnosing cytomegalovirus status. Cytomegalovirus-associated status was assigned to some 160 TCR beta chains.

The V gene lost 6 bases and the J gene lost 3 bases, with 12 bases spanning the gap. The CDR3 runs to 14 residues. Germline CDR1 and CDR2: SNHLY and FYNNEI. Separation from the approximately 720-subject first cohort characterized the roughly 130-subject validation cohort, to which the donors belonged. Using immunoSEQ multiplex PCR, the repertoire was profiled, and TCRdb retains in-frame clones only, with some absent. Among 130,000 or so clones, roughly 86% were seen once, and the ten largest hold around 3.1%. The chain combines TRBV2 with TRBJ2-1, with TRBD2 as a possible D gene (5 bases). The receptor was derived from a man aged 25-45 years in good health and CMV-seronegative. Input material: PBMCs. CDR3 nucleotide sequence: TGTGCCAGCAGAGACTTCGGACTCTACAATGAGCAGTTCTTC. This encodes CASRDFGLYNEQFF.